This TCR beta chain comes out of a study of cytomegalovirus exposure and HLA in healthy donors. Study findings and constraints: Subsequent analysis of the 120 or so validation repertoires found a tendency for first-cohort TCR clusters to co-occur.

Of note for this clone: Its antigen is not identified.

The CDR3 has 17 residues. Trimming pared 1 base from V and 0 bases from J, leaving 10 bases between. Looked up from germline, CDR1 is LGHNA and CDR2 is YSLEER. The protocol was immunoSEQ multiplex PCR, while the TCRdb copy is restricted to in-frame clones and leaves out a portion. This repertoire shows more than 80,000 clones, about 88% found once; its top ten account for less than 2%. The source is a woman between 18 and 30 years old in good health and CMV-seropositive. This chain connects TRBV4-3 to TRBJ2-6, with D perhaps matching TRBD2 (6 bases). The sample was PBMCs. This CDR3 reads CASSQVPEGSGANVLTF. CDR3 in DNA: TGCGCCAGCAGCCAAGTCCCGGAGGGCTCTGGGGCCAACGTCCTGACTTTC.